This TCR beta chain was sequenced in a study of blood T cell repertoires in COVID-19. Study-wide context: Material from acute and convalescent COVID-19 was sourced from the United States, Italy and Spain.

Across under 25 US areas, participants ranged in age from roughly 18 to 95 years. Cohorts were assigned according to the clinical history that participants reported. Original data processing: Amplification from reference gene primers served as the basis for estimated nucleated cell counts. Assay: immunoSEQ multiplex PCR; the TCRdb copy retains only in-frame clones and omits some. That table gives V, J and clone size, and the DNA gave D and trimming. The sample contains 250,000 or so clones, around 89% of which appear only once. There are 12 residues in the CDR3. Trimming pared 5 bases from V and 9 bases from J, leaving 11 bases between. The germline V gene has CDR1 SGHTA and CDR2 FQGNSA.

The clonotype was recovered from a middle-aged man who had recovered from COVID-19. Sequenced: PBMCs or T cells enriched from blood (not recorded which). V and J are TRBV7-2 and TRBJ1-5; D is uncertain. CDR3 residues: CASSPPPGPQHF. As DNA, the CDR3 is TGTGCCAGCAGCCCACCTCCCGGGCCCCAGCATTTT. Full variable domain (rest looked up from reference TRBV7-2 and TRBJ1-5): GAGVSQSPSNKVTEKGKDVELRCDPISGHTALYWYRQSLGQGLEFLIYFQGNSAPDKSGLPSDRFSAERTGGSVSTLTIQRTQQEDSAVYLCASSPPPGPQHFGDGTRLSIL.